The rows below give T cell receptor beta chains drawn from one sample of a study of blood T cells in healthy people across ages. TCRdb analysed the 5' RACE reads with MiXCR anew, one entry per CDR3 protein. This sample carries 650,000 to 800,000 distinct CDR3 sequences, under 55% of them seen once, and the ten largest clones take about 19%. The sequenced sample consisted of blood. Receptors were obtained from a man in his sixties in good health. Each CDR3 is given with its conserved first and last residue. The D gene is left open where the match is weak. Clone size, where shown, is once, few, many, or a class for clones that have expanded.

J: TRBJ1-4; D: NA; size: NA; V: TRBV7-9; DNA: TGTGCCAGCAGCCACCCGCCAGGGGAAAAACTGTTTTTT; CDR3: CASSHPPGEKLFF
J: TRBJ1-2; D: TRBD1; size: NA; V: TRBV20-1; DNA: TGCAGTGCGCAGACAGGGCATGATGGCTACACCTTC; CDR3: CSAQTGHDGYTF
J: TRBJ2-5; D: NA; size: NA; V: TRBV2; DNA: TGTGCCAGCAGTGACCAGGGGGGTCAAGAGACCCAGTACTTC; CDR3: CASSDQGGQETQYF
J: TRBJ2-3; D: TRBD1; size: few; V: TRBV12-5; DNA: TGTGCTAGTGGTTTGACAAGACAGGGCCCAGATACGCAGTATTTT; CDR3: CASGLTRQGPDTQYF
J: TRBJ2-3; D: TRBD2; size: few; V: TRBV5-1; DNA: TGTGCCAGCAGTTCGGGGGGAACTAGCACAGATACGCAGTATTTT; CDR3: CASSSGGTSTDTQYF
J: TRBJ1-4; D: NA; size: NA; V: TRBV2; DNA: TGTGCCAGCAGTGAAGGGACAGCAACTAATGAAAAACTGTTTTTT; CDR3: CASSEGTATNEKLFF
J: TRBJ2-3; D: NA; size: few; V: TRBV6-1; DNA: TGTGCCAGCAGAATAGGGGTGGGGAACGGAGATACGCAGTATTTT; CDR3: CASRIGVGNGDTQYF
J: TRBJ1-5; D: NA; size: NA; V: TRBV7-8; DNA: TGTGCCAGCAGCTTAGCGGCCCACGGTTATCAGCCCCAGCATTTT; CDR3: CASSLAAHGYQPQHF
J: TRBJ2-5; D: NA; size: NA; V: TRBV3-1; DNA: TGTGCCAGCAGCCGAGGACGTTCGACCCAGTACTTC; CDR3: CASSRGRSTQYF
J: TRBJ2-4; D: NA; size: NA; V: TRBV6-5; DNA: TGTGCCATCCCCGACAGAGTGGATTATGAGCAGTACTTC; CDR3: CAIPDRVDYEQYF
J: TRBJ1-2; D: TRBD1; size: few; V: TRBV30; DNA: TGTGCCTGGAACCTGGACAGGGGCTATGGCTACACCTTC; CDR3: CAWNLDRGYGYTF
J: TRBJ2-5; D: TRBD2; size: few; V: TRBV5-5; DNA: TGTGCCAGCAGCTTGGGGCTAGCGGCGGGGGGTCGAGAGACCCAGTACTTC; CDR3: CASSLGLAAGGRETQYF
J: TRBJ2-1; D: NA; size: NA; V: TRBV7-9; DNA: TGTGCCAGCAGCTTAGCCGGCCAAACCCAGTTCTTC; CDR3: CASSLAGQTQFF
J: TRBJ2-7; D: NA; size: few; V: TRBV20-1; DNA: TGCAGTGCTAGAGATCTAAGGGACTTCTCCTACGAGCAGTACTTC; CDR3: CSARDLRDFSYEQYF
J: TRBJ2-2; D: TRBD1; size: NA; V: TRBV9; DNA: TGTGCCAGCAGCGAAGGGACAGGGTTTACCGGGGAGCTGTTTTTT; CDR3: CASSEGTGFTGELFF
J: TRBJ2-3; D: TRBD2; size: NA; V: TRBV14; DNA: TGTGCCAGCAGCCTGGGACTAGCGGGGGGACGTAGCACAGATACGCAGTATTTT; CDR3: CASSLGLAGGRSTDTQYF
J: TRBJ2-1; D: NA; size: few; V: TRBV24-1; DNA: TGTGCCACCAGTGATCCGGACCCGAATGAGCAGTTCTTC; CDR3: CATSDPDPNEQFF
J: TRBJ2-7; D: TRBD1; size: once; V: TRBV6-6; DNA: TGTGCCAGCAGGAGTCTCGACAGGGGCGGCGAGCAGTACTTC; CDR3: CASRSLDRGGEQYF
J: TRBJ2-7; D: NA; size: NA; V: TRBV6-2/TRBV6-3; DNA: TGTGCCAGCAGTGACGCAAGGGGACCCTACGAGCAGTACTTC; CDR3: CASSDARGPYEQYF
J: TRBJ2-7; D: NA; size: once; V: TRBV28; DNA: TGTGCCAGCAGTTTAGTAAGAGCTTTAACAAACTCCTACGAGCAGTACTTC; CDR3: CASSLVRALTNSYEQYF
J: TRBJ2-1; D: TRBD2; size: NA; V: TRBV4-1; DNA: TGCGCCAGCAGCCAAGATCTCAGTCTAGCGGGGGGCCAAGAGACCCAGTTCTTC; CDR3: CASSQDLSLAGGQETQFF
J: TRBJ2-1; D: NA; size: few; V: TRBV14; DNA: TGTGCCAGCAGCCAAGATCCCCAATCCTACAATGAGCAGTTCTTC; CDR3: CASSQDPQSYNEQFF
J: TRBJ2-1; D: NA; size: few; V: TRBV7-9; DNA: TGTGCCAGCAGCTTAGCGCCTAGCCCCGGATGGGGATACAATGAGCAGTTCTTC; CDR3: CASSLAPSPGWGYNEQFF
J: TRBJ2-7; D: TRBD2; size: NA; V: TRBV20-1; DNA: TGCAGTGCTAGAGAGACTAGCGCCGATCCCTACGAGCAGTACTTC; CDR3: CSARETSADPYEQYF
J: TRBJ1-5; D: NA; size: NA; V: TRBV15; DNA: TGTGCCACCAGCAGAGAGGCCGGGACATCAAGCAATCAGCCCCAGCATTTT; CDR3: CATSREAGTSSNQPQHF
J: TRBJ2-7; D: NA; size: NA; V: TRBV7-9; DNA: TGTGCCAGCAGCTTAGGTAGCTCTTACTACGAGCAGTACTTC; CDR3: CASSLGSSYYEQYF
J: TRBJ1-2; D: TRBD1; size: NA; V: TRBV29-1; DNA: TGCAGCGGCGACGCACAGGGGGCTGGTGGCTACACCTTC; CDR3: CSGDAQGAGGYTF
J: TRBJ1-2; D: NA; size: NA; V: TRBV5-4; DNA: TGTGCCAGCAGCCTACCGGGGCAGCACTATGGCTACACCTTC; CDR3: CASSLPGQHYGYTF
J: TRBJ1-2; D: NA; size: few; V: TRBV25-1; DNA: TGTGCCAGCAGTGCGTTAGGGGAGTCTTCTGGCTACACCTTC; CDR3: CASSALGESSGYTF
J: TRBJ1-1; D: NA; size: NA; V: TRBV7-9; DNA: TGTGCCAGCAGCAAAGGCAGGGACAAGAACACTGAAGCTTTCTTT; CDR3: CASSKGRDKNTEAFF